This entry describes one TCR beta chain. At one end, the junction sequence differs from germline, possibly due to a read error. This sample was taken from a study of CD4 and CD8 cells across lung adenocarcinoma regions. Looked up from germline, CDR1 is MNHEY and CDR2 is SMNVEV (reference sequence). CDR3 length: 15 amino acids. Samples came from patients with localized non-small cell lung adenocarcinoma. TCRdb reanalysed the PCR reads using MiXCR and keeps one entry per CDR3 protein. The sample contains 25,000 or so distinct CDR3 sequences, about 51% of which appear only once. This receptor was obtained from a male donor with lung adenocarcinoma. The CD4 and CD8 labels of this study may be unreliable. Sequencing was done on a sample of CD4+ T cells from the center of a lung tumor. The chain uses TRBV27 and TRBJ1-2, with 10 bases lining up with TRBD1. CDR3 residues: CASRRSGTGAYGYYF. Here the CDR3 DNA reads TGTGCCAGCAGGCGAAGCGGGACAGGGGCCTATGGCTACTATTTC.